Below, one T cell receptor beta chain is given with its context. The antigen it recognizes is unknown. No base-level quality is on record; no much larger clone is a single base apart. TCR beta VDJ combination and CDR3 sequence profiling used genomic DNA as the template. TCR repertoire sequencing was run on an Illumina HiSeq 2000. In the authors' own workflow: TRBV/TRBJ rearrangement plots, CDR3 size and DJ length profiles, and Simpson's diversity index were used to evaluate the repertoires. Whichever DNA sequence was most abundant in the deep sequencing data was defined as the immunodominant clone. CDR3 amino acid sequences were checked for sharing between subjects and were compared against published repertoires and the VDJdb database. TCRdb ran its own pipeline on the public reads, namely fastp trimming at Q25 and MiXCR clone calling, and kept in-frame beta chains. Merged by CDR3 protein, the rows form single entries marked with the most common genes and DNA. Clone size and V and J calls follow TCRdb, not the original study. This sample is represented by more than 150,000 distinct CDR3 sequences; approximately 52% of them were singletons. The leading ten clones occupy about 1.8% of the sample.

Flow cytometry had shown CD8+CD57+ cell expansion in the patients selected for sequencing. Every patient had a diagnosis of severe acquired aplastic anemia based on International Study of Aplastic Anemia and Agranulocytosis and Camitta criteria. No patient had received any therapy when blood was sampled. In the study, sorted CD4+ and CD8+ blood T cells from patients with severe aplastic anemia and from healthy subjects underwent deep sequencing of TCR repertoires. Patients were enrolled in the USA under clinicaltrials.gov protocols 00001620, 01623167, 00001397, 00071045, 00081523 and 00961064. Ficoll-Paque density gradient centrifugation was used to isolate peripheral blood mononuclear cells. Before DNA extraction, CD4+ and CD8+ T cells were sorted with FACS or magnetic beads. CDR1 and CDR2 were assigned from the germline V gene as SGHAT and FQNNGV. The V end loses 8 bases and the J end loses 0 bases, and a stretch of 20 bases separates them. Counted from cysteine to phenylalanine, this CDR3 has 17 amino acids. The sequence is cut down to CDR3 DNA, 51 bases in frame from base 1.

The sample is drawn from a study of CD8+CD57+ T cells in acquired aplastic anemia (dated by TCRdb to 2016 to 2018). Study-level background: DNA extracted from sorted CD4+ and CD8+ cells had a mean of approximately 3.5 ug, with a range of about 0.18 to 27.4 ug. A CD8+CD57+ expansion meant a frequency higher than the mean frequency seen in healthy subjects.

Study-wide conclusions, independent of this receptor: Fewer than 35 CD8+ CDR3 sequences were found to be shared between patients and controls, but these sequences appeared to be highly expressed in patients and within the immunodominant clones of the patients. No significant difference in CD8+ Simpson's diversity was found between patients and healthy controls (P=0.060).

The sequencing input was sorted CD4+, CD8+, or CD8+CD57+ T cells (not recorded which) from PBMCs. The rearranged chain carries TRBV11-2 and TRBJ2-1; a tentative D call is TRBD2 (6 bases match). The TCR comes from a human donor with aplastic anemia. The CDR3 has the sequence CASWGVFTTDSYNEQFF. The DNA sequence is as follows: TGTGCCAGCTGGGGGGTTTTTACGACCGACTCCTACAATGAGCAGTTCTTC. This CDR3, with the reference TRBV11-2 and TRBJ2-1 proteins standing in past its ends, gives the full variable domain EAGVAQSPRYKIIEKRQSVAFWCNPISGHATLYWYQQILGQGPKLLIQFQNNGVVDDSQLPKDRFSAERLKGVDSTLKIQPAKLEDSAVYLCASWGVFTTDSYNEQFFGPGTRLTVL.